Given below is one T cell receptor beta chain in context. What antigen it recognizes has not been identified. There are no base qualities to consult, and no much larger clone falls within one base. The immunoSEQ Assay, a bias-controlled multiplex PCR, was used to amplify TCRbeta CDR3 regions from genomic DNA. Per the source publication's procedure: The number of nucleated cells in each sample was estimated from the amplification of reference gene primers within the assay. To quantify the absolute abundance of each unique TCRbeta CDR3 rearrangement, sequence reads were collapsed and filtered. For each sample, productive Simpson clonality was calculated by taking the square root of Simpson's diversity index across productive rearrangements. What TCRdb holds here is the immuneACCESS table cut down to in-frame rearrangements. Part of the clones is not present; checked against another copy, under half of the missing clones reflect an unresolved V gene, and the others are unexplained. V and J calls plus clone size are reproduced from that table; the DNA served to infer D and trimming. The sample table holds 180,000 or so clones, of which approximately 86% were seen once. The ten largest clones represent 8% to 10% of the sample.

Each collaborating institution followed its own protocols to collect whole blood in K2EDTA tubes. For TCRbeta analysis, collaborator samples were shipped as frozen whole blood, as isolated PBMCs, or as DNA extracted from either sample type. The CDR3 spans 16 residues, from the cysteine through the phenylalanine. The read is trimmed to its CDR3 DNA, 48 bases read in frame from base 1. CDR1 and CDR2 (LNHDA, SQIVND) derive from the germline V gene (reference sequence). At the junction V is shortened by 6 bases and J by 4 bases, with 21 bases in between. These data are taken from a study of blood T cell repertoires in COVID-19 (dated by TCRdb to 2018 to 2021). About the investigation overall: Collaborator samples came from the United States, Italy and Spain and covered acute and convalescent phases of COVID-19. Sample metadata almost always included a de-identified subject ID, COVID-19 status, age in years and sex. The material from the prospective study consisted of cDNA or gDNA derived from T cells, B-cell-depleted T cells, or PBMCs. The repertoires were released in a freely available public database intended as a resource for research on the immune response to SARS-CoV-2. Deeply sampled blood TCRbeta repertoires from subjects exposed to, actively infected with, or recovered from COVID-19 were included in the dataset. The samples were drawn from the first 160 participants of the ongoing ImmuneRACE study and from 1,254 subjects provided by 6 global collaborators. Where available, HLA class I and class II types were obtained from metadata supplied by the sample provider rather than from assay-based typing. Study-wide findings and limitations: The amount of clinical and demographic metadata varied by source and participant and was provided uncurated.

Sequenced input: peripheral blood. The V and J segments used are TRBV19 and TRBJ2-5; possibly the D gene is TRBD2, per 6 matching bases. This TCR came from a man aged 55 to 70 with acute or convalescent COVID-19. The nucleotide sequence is TGTGCCAGTAGCCGGGACTTTACCTTAGGGTTAGAGACCCAGTACTTC. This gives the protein CASSRDFTLGLETQYF.